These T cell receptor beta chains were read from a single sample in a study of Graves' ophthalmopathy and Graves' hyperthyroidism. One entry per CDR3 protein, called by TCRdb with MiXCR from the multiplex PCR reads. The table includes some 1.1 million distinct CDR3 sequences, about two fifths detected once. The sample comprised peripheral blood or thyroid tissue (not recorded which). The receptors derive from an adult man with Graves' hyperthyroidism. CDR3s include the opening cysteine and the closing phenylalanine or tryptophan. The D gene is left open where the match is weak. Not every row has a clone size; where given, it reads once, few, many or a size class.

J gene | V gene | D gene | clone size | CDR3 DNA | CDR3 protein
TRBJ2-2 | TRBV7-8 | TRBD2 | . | TGTGCCAGCAGCCCAATAGAGACTAGCGGGAAGATCGGCACCGGGGAGCTGTTTTTT | CASSPIETSGKIGTGELFF
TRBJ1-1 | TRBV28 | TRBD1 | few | TGTGCCAGCACCTCATACGCAGGGGGCACTGAAGCTTTCTTT | CASTSYAGGTEAFF
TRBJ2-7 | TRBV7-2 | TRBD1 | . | TGTGCCAGCAGCGCCAAACAGGGGTCAACCTACGAGCAGTACTTC | CASSAKQGSTYEQYF
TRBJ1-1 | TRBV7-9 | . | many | TGTGCCAGCAGCTTAAGGGGTCCCACTGAAGCTTTCTTT | CASSLRGPTEAFF
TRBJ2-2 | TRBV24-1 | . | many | TGTGCCACCAGTGATTTGGGGGCAGGGGCGGCCACCGGGGAGCTGTTTTTT | CATSDLGAGAATGELFF
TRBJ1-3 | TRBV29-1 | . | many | TGCAGCGCCCACGGGCCCGCGGGTTCCTCTGGAAACACCATATATTTT | CSAHGPAGSSGNTIYF
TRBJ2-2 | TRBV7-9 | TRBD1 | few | TGTGCCAGCAGCAACCCGAAAGGGACAGGGCAGAACACCGGGGAGCTGTTTTTT | CASSNPKGTGQNTGELFF
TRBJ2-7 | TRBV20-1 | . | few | TGCAGTGCCTTTAGCGGCACCGCCTACGAGCAGTACTTC | CSAFSGTAYEQYF
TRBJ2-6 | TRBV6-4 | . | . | TGTGCCAGCAGTGCCCTGCCCCTGCGGGGCTCTGGGGCCAACGTCCTGACTTTC | CASSALPLRGSGANVLTF
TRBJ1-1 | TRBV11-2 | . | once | TGTGCCTGCAGCGTCTCCCGTCCCGAGAACACTGAAGCTTTCTTT | CACSVSRPENTEAFF
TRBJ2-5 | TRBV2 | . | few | TGTGCCAGCAGTGAACAAGCGGAACGACAAGGGACCCAGTACTTC | CASSEQAERQGTQYF